Following are 9 T cell receptor beta chains from one sample sequenced in a study of patients and donors after allogeneic stem cell transplantation. TCRdb re-analysed the RT-PCR reads in MiXCR, keeping a single row per CDR3 protein. The profile shows some 200,000 distinct CDR3 sequences, 35% to 50% of them singletons. The specimen sequenced was blood, either unsorted or a sorted T cell fraction (not recorded which). The receptor set was obtained from a human donor who was either an allogeneic HSCT recipient or a stem cell or donor lymphocyte infusion donor (not recorded which). It is not recorded whose cells these are; they may come from a transplant donor.

This clonotype appeared a few times. The J gene is TRBJ1-4, the V gene TRBV7-2; TRBD1 matches 8 bases. Trimming took 1 base from V and 5 from J; bases not matched to a gene: 9. The CDR3 length is 17 residues. Germline V CDR1 and CDR2: SGHTA, FQGNSA. This CDR3 is CASSLESGQGRNEKLFF. In DNA, the CDR3 is TGTGCCAGCAGCTTAGAGAGCGGACAGGGCCGGAATGAAAAACTGTTTTTT.

CDR3 in DNA: TGTGCCAGCAGTTTAGGTCCCGGGCAGGGGAACACTGAAGCTTTCTTT. It encodes CASSLGPGQGNTEAFF. The chain is built from TRBV12-3 or TRBV12-4 and TRBJ1-1, with D perhaps TRBD1 (5 bases). Trimming took off 1 base at V and 1 base at J, with 13 bases between the two ends. There are 16 residues in the CDR3.

The table lists this clonotype with a few counts. The CDR3 bases are TGTGCCCTGGCCGGGGACACTGAAGCTTTCTTT. This sequence encodes CALAGDTEAFF. The chain has TRBV6-6 and TRBJ1-1, with unresolved D. Trimming pared 11 bases from V and 3 bases from J, leaving 10 bases between. This CDR3 is 11 amino acids long. Germline V gives CDR1 MNHNY, CDR2 SVGAGI (reference sequence).

The chain uses TRBV7-2 and TRBJ1-1; 8 bases map to TRBD1. The CDR3 is 16 residues long. Germline V gene lookup returns CDR1 SGHTA and CDR2 FQGNSA. The junction had 9 bases not matched to a gene; V was cut back by 1 base and J by 5 bases. For the CDR3, the DNA is TGTGCCAGCAGCTTAGTGGTTGGCAGGGGGCGGACTGAAGCTTTCTTT. Translating it yields CASSLVVGRGRTEAFF.

The chain couples TRBV4-3 to TRBJ1-1; no reliable D call. V shed 1 base and J shed 0 bases, with 12 bases lying between them. This CDR3 is 16 amino acids long. CDR1 LGHNA and CDR2 YSLEER come from the germline V gene. For the CDR3, the DNA is TGCGCCAGCAGCCAAGTTCCGACACCAGTGAACACTGAAGCTTTCTTT. Translation gives CASSQVPTPVNTEAFF.

The J gene is TRBJ1-2, the V gene TRBV4-1; D call uncertain. The CDR3 extends over 16 amino acids. Germline-derived CDR1 and CDR2 are MGHRA and YSYEKL. V lost 3 bases and J lost 1, with 15 bases in between. In DNA, the CDR3 is TGCGCCAGCAGCCAGGATAGGGAACGGAGTAACTATGGCTACACCTTC. It encodes CASSQDRERSNYGYTF.

The J gene is TRBJ2-1, the V gene TRBV29-1, with D perhaps TRBD2 (6 bases). Germline V gene sequence: CDR1 SQVTM, CDR2 ANQGSEA. The V and J ends lost 0 bases and 0 bases respectively, with 12 bases between them. The length of the CDR3 is 16 residues. The CDR3 DNA is TGCAGCGTTGAAGATTCCGGGGGACCCTCCTACAATGAGCAGTTCTTC. As protein: CSVEDSGGPSYNEQFF.

V usage is TRBV9 and J usage is TRBJ2-3; D might be TRBD2 (5 bases). Germline V CDR1 and CDR2: SGDLS, YYNGEE. The V and J ends lost 1 base and 1 base respectively, with 10 bases between them. This CDR3 is 15 amino acids long. This chain's CDR3 is CASSVTLGGTDTQYF. The DNA for the CDR3 is TGTGCCAGCAGCGTAACCCTCGGGGGCACAGATACGCAGTATTTT.

The genes are TRBV5-1 and TRBJ2-1, with TRBD2 matching 10 bases. The CDR3 covers 16 residues. The trim removed 0 bases at V and 8 bases at J, leaving 8 bases unmatched. Germline loops: CDR1 SGHRS, CDR2 YFSETQ. CDR3 in DNA: TGCGCCAGCAGCTTGGGGTGGCTAGCGGGAGAGGATGAGCAGTTCTTC. It yields the protein CASSLGWLAGEDEQFF.